This T cell receptor (beta chain) was obtained from a study of CD8+ T cells in alopecia areata. Overall study context: Donor skin was harvested from roughly 6-12-month-old C3H/HeJ mice with spontaneous alopecia and grafted onto roughly 6-10-week-old female C3H/HeJ recipients.

Germline loops: CDR1 NNHDY, CDR2 SYVADS. This CDR3 contains 13 residues. The V gene end was trimmed by 5 bases and the J gene end by 8 bases; junction bases not matched to a gene: 4. Extraction of RNA preceded its reverse transcription into cDNA, which served as the sequencing template. Sequencing was performed with immunoSEQ multiplex PCR; in TCRdb, only in-frame clones are kept and a portion is missing. In total the sample includes 250,000 or so clones, none of them seen once. On this clone itself: Its antigen is currently unknown. Gene names denote mouse genes. Coverage ceases 3 residues before the CDR3 finishes, and the germline J gene fills in the end.

Overall study findings and caveats: Clonality was higher in lesional than normal scalp, especially in alopecia totalis/universalis.

Using CD4, CD8alpha, NKG2D, NKG2ACE and other markers, pooled cutaneous lymph node cells were sorted. The specimen sequenced was CD4+ T cells sorted from a lymph node. This sequence was found in a C3H/HeJ mouse with alopecia areata. MHC haplotype of the mouse line: H2-k. V usage is TRBV13-3 and J usage is TRBJ1-6; the match to TRBD1 covers 7 bases. TRBJ1-6 is marked as an open reading frame, function uncertain. CDR3 sequence: CASSPGTDSPLYF. The CDR3 DNA, read in part, is TGTGCCAGCAGCCCTGGGACAGATTCGCCC.